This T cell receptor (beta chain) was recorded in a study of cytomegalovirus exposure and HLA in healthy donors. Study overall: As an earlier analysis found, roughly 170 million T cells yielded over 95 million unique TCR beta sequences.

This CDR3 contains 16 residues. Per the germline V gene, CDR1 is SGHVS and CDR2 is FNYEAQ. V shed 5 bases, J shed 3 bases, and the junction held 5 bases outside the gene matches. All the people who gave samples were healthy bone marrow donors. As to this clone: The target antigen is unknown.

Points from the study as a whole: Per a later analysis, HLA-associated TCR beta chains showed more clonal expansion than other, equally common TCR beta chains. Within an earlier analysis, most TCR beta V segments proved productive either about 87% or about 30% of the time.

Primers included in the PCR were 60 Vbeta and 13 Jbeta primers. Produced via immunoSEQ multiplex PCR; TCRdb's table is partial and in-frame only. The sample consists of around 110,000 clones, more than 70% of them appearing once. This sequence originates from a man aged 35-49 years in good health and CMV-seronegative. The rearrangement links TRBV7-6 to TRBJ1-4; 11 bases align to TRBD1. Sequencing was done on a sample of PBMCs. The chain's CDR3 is CASSSGQGAANEKLFF. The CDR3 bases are TGTGCCAGCAGCAGCGGACAGGGGGCGGCTAATGAAAAACTGTTTTTT.